This T cell receptor beta chain comes out of a study of cytomegalovirus exposure and HLA in healthy donors. PCR used 60 Vbeta primers and 13 Jbeta primers. The table came from immunoSEQ multiplex PCR; TCRdb's copy has only in-frame clones and leaves some out. The data show more than 70,000 clones, and the top ten clones hold 1.5%. General study results and limits: Later, TCR association rates were found to vary by HLA locus, highest for DRB1 and lowest for HLA-C. Some V segments (TRBV6-2 and TRBV6-3 among them) were excluded as indistinguishable. Sequencing likely generated an artifact that appeared as a cluster of highly shared sequence variants.

The germline CDR1 and CDR2 sequences are MGHRA and YSYEKL. V was pared by 0 bases and J by 2 bases, with 14 bases between. The CDR3 has 17 residues. Regarding this clone: Its target is not known.

This sequence joins TRBV4-1 and TRBJ2-1; TRBD1 might be the D (8 bases). Sequenced sample: PBMCs. The source is a woman aged 55-70 years in good health and CMV-seronegative. The CDR3 coding sequence is TGCGCCAGCAGCCAAGAGGGAGCGGGACAGGCCTACAATGAGCAGTTCTTC. As protein: CASSQEGAGQAYNEQFF.